This T cell receptor beta chain was identified during a study of T cell repertoires in cytomegalovirus infection. About this clonotype itself: The antigen is undetermined.

The CDR3 extends over 14 amino acids. V lost 5 bases and J lost 2, with 12 bases in between. Looked up from germline, CDR1 is SGHVS and CDR2 is FNYEAQ. TCRdb analysed the reads with MiXCR anew, one entry per CDR3 protein. The sample lists about 900,000 distinct CDR3 sequences, less than 35% seen once, with over 12% in the top ten. The sequencing here drew on cultured CD8+ T cells from PBMCs, taken from culture after CMV antigen stimulation. The V and J genes are TRBV7-6 and TRBJ1-1; D gene uncertain. The sequence derives from a human donor in good health (CMV status not recorded). Some clones in this sample may be carry-over from other donors' samples. CDR3 coding DNA: TGTGCCAGCAGCCGAGACATTTATAACACTGAAGCTTTCTTT. This codes for CASSRDIYNTEAFF.